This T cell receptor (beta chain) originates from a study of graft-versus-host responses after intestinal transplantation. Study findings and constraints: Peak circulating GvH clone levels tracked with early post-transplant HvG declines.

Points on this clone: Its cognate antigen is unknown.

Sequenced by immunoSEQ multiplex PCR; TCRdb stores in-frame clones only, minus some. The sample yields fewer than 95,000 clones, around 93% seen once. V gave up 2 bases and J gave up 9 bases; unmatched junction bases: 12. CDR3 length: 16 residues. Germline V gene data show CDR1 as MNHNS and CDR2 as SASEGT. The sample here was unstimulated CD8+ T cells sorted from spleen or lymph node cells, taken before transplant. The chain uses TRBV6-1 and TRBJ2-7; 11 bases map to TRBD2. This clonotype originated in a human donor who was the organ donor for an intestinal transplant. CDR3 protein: CASSEFLAGGLYGQYF. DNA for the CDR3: TGTGCCAGCAGTGAATTTCTAGCGGGGGGCCTATATGGGCAGTACTTC.